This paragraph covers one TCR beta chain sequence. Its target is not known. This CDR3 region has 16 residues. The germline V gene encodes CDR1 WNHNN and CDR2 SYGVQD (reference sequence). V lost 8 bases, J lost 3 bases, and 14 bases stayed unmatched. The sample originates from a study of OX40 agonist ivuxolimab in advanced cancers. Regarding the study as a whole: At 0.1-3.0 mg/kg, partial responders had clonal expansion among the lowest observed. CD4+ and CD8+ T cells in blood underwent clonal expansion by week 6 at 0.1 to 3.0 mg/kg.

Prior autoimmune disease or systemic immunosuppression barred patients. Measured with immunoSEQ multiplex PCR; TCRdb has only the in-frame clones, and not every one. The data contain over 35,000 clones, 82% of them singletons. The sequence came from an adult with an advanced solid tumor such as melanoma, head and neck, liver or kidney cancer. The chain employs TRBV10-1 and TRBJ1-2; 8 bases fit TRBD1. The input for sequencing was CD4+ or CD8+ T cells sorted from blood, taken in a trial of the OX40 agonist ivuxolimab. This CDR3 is CASSHSSRGLHYGYTF. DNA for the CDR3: TGCGCCAGCTCTCATTCAAGCAGGGGGCTTCACTATGGCTACACCTTC.